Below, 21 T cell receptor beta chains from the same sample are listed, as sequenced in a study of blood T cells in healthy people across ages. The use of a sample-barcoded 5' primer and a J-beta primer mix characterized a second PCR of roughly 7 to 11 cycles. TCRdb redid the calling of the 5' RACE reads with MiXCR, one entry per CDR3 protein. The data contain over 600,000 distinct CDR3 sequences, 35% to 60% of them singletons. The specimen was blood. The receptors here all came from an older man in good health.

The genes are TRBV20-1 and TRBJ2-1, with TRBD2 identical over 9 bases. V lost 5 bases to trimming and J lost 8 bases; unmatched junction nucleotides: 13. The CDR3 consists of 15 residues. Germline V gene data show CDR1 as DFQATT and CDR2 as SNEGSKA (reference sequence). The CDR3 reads CSAPRGASGKDEQFF. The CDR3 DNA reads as TGCAGTGCTCCCCGAGGGGCTAGCGGGAAGGATGAGCAGTTCTTC.

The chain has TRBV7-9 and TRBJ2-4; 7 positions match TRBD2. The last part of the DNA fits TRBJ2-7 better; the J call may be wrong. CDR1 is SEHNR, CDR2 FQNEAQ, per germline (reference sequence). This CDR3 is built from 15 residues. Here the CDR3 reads CASSPGGLGDYEQYF. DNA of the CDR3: TGTGCCAGCAGCCCCGGGGGGTTGGGAGACTACGAGCAGTACTTC.

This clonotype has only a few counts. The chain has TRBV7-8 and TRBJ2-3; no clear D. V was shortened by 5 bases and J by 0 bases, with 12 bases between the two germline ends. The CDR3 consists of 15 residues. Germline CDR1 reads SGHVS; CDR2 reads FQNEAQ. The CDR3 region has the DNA TGTGCCAGCAGCACCCAACACTCTAGCACAGATACGCAGTATTTT. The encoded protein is CASSTQHSSTDTQYF.

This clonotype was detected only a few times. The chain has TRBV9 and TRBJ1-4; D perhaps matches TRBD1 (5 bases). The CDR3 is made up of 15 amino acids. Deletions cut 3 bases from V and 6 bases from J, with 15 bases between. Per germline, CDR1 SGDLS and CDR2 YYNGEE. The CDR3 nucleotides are TGTGCCAGCAGCGAAGGAGGGGCGCGGGATGAAAAACTGTTTTTT. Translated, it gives CASSEGGARDEKLFF.

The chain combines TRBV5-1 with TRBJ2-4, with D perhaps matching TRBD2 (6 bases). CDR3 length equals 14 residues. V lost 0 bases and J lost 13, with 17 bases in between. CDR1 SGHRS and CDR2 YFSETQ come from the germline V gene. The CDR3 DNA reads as TGCGCCAGCAGCTTGGGGGACTCAAGGGGAGAGCAGTACTTC. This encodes CASSLGDSRGEQYF.

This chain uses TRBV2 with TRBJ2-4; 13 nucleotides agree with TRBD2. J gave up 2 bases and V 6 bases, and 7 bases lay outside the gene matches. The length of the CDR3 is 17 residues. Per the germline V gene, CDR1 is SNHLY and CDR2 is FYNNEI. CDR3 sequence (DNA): TGTGCCAGCAGCGGGACTAGCGGGAATGAGTCCAAAAACATTCAGTACTTC. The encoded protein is CASSGTSGNESKNIQYF.

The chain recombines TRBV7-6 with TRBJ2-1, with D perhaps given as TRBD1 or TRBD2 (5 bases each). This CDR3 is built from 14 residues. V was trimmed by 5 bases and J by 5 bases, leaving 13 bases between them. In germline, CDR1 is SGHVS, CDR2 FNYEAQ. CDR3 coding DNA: TGTGCCAGCAGCGTATACACGGGACACAATGAGCAGTTCTTC. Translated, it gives CASSVYTGHNEQFF.

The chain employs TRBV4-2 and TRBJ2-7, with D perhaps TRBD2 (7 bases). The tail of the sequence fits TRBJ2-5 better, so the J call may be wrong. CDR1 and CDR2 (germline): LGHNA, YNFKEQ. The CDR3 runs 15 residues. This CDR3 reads CASSPSRGGQETQYF. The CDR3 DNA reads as TGTGCCAGCAGCCCAAGTAGGGGGGGGCAAGAGACCCAGTACTTC.

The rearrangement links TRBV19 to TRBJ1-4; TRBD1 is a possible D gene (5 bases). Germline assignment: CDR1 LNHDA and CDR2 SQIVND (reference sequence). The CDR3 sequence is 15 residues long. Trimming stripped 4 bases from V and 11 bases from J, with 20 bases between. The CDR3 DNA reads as TGTGCCAGTAGTAATGCCGGGACCGTCGAGGGGAAACTGTTTTTT. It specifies CASSNAGTVEGKLFF.

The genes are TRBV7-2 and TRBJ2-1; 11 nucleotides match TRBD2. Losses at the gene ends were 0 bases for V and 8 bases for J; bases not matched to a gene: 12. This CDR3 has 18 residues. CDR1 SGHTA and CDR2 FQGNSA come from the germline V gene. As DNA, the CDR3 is TGTGCCAGCAGCTTAGCGCCTCCCGGGACTAGCGGACGGGATGAGCAGTTCTTC. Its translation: CASSLAPPGTSGRDEQFF.

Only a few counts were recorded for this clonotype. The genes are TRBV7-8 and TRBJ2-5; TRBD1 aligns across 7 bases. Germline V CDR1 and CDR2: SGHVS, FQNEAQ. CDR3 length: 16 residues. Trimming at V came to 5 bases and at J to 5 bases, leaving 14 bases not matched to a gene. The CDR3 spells CASSPRLRGRKETQYF. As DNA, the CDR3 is TGTGCCAGCAGCCCAAGGCTTAGGGGGCGCAAGGAGACCCAGTACTTC.

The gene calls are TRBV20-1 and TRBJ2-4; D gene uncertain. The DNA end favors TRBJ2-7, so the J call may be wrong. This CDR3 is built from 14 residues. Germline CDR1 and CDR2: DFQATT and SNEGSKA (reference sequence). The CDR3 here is CSANLLRSDYEQYF. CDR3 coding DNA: TGCAGTGCGAACCTTTTAAGGAGCGATTACGAGCAGTACTTC.

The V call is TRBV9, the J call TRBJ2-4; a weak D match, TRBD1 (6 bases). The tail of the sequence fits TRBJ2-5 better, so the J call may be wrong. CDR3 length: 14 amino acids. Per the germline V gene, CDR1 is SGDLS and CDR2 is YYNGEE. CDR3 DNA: TGTGCCAGCAGCGTAGCAACAGGGCAAAAGACCCAGTACTTC. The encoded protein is CASSVATGQKTQYF.

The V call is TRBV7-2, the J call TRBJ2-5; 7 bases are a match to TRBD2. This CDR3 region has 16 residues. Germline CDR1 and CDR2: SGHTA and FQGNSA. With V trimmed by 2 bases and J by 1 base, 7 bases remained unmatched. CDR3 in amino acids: CASSLRAGRVQETQYF. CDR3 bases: TGTGCCAGCAGCTTACGGGCAGGGAGGGTCCAAGAGACCCAGTACTTC.

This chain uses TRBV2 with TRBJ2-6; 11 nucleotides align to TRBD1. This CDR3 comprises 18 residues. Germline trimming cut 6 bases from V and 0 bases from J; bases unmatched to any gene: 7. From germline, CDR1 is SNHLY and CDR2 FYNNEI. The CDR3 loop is CASRGGQGEISGANVLTF. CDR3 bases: TGTGCCAGCAGGGGGGGACAGGGGGAAATCTCTGGGGCCAACGTCCTGACTTTC.

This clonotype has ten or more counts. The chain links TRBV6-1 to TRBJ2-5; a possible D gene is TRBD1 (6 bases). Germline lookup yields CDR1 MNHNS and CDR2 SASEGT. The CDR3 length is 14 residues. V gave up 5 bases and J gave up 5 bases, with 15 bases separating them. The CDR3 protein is CASSFDRFMETQYF. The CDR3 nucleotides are TGTGCCAGCAGTTTTGACAGGTTCATGGAGACCCAGTACTTC.

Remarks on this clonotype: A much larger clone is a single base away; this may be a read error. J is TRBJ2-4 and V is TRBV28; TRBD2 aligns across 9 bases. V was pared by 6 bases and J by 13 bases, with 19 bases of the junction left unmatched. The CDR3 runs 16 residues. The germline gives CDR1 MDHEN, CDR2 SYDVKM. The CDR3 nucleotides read TGTGCCAGCAGCTTCCCAAGGCTAGCGGGGAACAATGAGCAGTACTTC. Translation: CASSFPRLAGNNEQYF.

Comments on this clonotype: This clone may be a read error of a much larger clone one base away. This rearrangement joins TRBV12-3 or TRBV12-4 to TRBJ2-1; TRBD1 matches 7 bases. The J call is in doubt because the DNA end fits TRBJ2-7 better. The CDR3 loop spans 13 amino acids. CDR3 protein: CASDRERYNEQYF. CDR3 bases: TGTGCCAGCGACAGGGAGCGGTACAATGAGCAGTACTTC.

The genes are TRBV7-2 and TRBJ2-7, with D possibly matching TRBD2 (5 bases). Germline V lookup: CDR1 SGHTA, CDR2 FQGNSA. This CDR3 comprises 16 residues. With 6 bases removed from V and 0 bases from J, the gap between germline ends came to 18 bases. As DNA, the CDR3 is TGTGCCAGCAGTTCACCCCGGGTGGGGAGCTCCTACGAGCAGTACTTC. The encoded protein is CASSSPRVGSSYEQYF.

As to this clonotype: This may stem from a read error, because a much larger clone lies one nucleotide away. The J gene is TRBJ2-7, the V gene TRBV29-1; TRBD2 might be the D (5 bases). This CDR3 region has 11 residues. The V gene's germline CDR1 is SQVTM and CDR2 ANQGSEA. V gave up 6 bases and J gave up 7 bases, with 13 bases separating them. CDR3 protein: CSVAERGEQYF. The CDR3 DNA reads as TGCAGCGTCGCCGAACGGGGAGAGCAGTACTTC.

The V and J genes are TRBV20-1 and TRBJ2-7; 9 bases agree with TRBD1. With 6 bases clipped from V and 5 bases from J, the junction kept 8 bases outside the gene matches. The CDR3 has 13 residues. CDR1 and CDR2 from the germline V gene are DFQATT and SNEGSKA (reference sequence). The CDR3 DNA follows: TGCAGTGCGCCAGGGACAGGGCCCCACGAGCAGTACTTC. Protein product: CSAPGTGPHEQYF.